This paragraph covers one T cell receptor (beta chain) sequence. The CDR3 length is 14 residues. Germline V gene data show CDR1 as SEHNR and CDR2 as FQNEAQ (reference sequence). V dropped 3 bases and J dropped 3 bases, with 10 bases sitting between them. How the authors handled the data: The authors estimated nucleated cell counts from reference gene primer amplification. The table came from immunoSEQ multiplex PCR; TCRdb's copy has only in-frame clones and leaves some out. V and J calls plus clone size are reproduced from that table; the DNA served to infer D and trimming. The sample includes 50,000 or so clones, approximately 88% seen only once; the top ten take approximately 26%. This sample is drawn from a study of blood T cell repertoires in COVID-19. The wider study: PBMCs, B-cell-depleted T cells, or T cells were the source of the cDNA or gDNA that made up the material.

This sequence was found in a human donor in a cohort sampled during active COVID-19. The sequenced sample consisted of peripheral blood. This sequence joins TRBV7-9 and TRBJ2-3; maybe TRBD1 (5 bases). The DNA for the CDR3 is TGTGCCAGCAGCTTTAAACAGGAGACAGATACGCAGTATTTT. Translation gives CASSFKQETDTQYF.